This is a list of T cell receptor beta chains from one sample in a study of T cells in Graves' hyperthyroidism and ophthalmopathy. Using its own MiXCR run on the multiplex PCR reads, TCRdb lists one record per CDR3 protein. Of more than 550,000 distinct CDR3 sequences listed, 17% are singletons. Sequencing used blood. The receptors stem from a man aged 50 or older with Graves' hyperthyroidism. Each CDR3 is given with its conserved first and last residue. D genes are given only for firm matches. The size entry is marked missing in some rows and otherwise reads once, few, many or a size class.

d_gene,j_gene,abundance,v_gene,CDR3aa,CDR3nt
NA,TRBJ1-5,NA,TRBV9,CASSVDGVYQPQHF,TGTGCCAGCAGCGTAGACGGAGTATATCAGCCCCAGCATTTT
TRBD2,TRBJ2-3,NA,TRBV20-1,CSARRGGRDWDTQYF,TGCAGTGCTAGGAGGGGCGGGAGAGATTGGGATACGCAGTATTTT
NA,TRBJ2-2,NA,TRBV18,CASSPPMDTGELFF,TGTGCCAGCTCACCACCGATGGACACCGGGGAGCTGTTTTTT
NA,TRBJ2-7,many,TRBV27,CASSFFPGQGSAQYF,TGTGCCAGCAGTTTTTTCCCCGGTCAGGGAAGCGCGCAGTACTTC
TRBD1,TRBJ2-2,NA,TRBV28,CASSPNWFRGRGGELFF,TGTGCCAGCAGTCCCAACTGGTTTAGGGGGCGCGGCGGGGAGCTGTTTTTT
TRBD2,TRBJ2-3,few,TRBV27,CASSAASGMFSSTDTQYF,TGTGCCAGCAGCGCCGCTAGCGGGATGTTCTCTAGCACAGATACGCAGTATTTT
NA,TRBJ1-1,NA,TRBV18,CASSPLEGRDTEAFF,TGTGCCAGCTCACCACTTGAGGGGCGGGACACTGAAGCTTTCTTT
NA,TRBJ1-1,NA,TRBV4-3,CASSQDMRASTEAFF,TGCGCCAGCAGCCAAGATATGCGGGCGAGCACTGAAGCTTTCTTT
TRBD1,TRBJ1-1,few,TRBV30,CAWCGQGNTEAFF,TGTGCCTGGTGTGGACAGGGTAACACTGAAGCTTTCTTT
NA,TRBJ1-6,many,TRBV11-2,CASSFGSYNSPLHF,TGTGCCAGCAGCTTTGGCTCCTATAATTCACCCCTCCACTTT
NA,TRBJ2-3,NA,TRBV30,CAWTKPSTDTQYF,TGTGCCTGGACCAAGCCTAGCACAGATACGCAGTATTTT
NA,TRBJ2-2,NA,TRBV6-2/TRBV6-3,CASRTRNTGELFF,TGTGCCTCCCGGACTCGCAACACCGGGGAGCTGTTTTTT
NA,TRBJ2-3,many,TRBV5-1,CASSLGTIGTDTQYF,TGCGCCAGCAGCTTGGGGACAATCGGGACAGATACGCAGTATTTT
NA,TRBJ2-1,many,TRBV7-3,CASSLKGGDRNEQFF,TGTGCCAGCAGCTTAAAAGGGGGGGACAGAAATGAGCAGTTCTTC
NA,TRBJ2-5,few,TRBV6-2/TRBV6-3,CASSPKTWGTQYF,TGTGCCAGCAGTCCAAAGACTTGGGGGACCCAGTACTTC
NA,TRBJ2-7,NA,TRBV18,CASSPQEDEHYF,TGTGCCAGCTCACCACAGGAGGACGAGCACTACTTC
NA,TRBJ1-5,many,TRBV12-3/TRBV12-4,CASRPGGGNQPQHF,TGTGCCAGCAGACCCGGGGGCGGCAATCAGCCCCAGCATTTT
TRBD2,TRBJ2-2,NA,TRBV19,CASSIEVVAGGSGELFF,TGTGCCAGTAGTATAGAAGTCGTAGCGGGAGGTAGCGGGGAGCTGTTTTTT
TRBD1,TRBJ2-7,few,TRBV24-1,CATSALQGAGPYEQYF,TGTGCCACCAGTGCCCTACAGGGGGCTGGACCCTACGAGCAGTACTTC
NA,TRBJ2-1,NA,TRBV11-2,CASSLALGPCYEQFF,TGTGCCAGCAGCTTAGCACTAGGCCCCTGCTATGAGCAGTTCTTC
NA,TRBJ2-7,few,TRBV28,CASSFPGSAPAYEQYF,TGTGCCAGCAGTTTCCCCGGTAGCGCCCCAGCCTACGAGCAGTACTTC
NA,TRBJ2-7,NA,TRBV29-1,CSVEGNAYEQYF,TGCAGCGTTGAAGGGAATGCCTACGAGCAGTACTTC
NA,TRBJ1-1,many,TRBV6-1,CASSPANLNTEAFF,TGTGCCAGCAGTCCCGCCAACTTGAACACTGAAGCTTTCTTT
NA,TRBJ2-1,NA,TRBV24-1,CAISAKPGEQFF,TGTGCCATCAGCGCAAAGCCGGGCGAGCAGTTCTTC
NA,TRBJ1-5,few,TRBV19,CASSVTETQPQHF,TGTGCCAGTAGTGTTACTGAAACTCAGCCCCAGCATTTT
NA,TRBJ1-1,few,TRBV7-2,CASSPSLTEAFF,TGTGCCAGCAGCCCATCCCTAACTGAAGCTTTCTTT
NA,TRBJ2-2,many,TRBV2,CASSGTGSLTGELFF,TGTGCCAGCAGTGGTACGGGATCCTTGACCGGGGAGCTGTTTTTT
NA,TRBJ2-1,many,TRBV27,CASSPKTGSSYNEQFF,TGTGCCAGCAGTCCTAAAACAGGGAGCTCCTACAATGAGCAGTTCTTC
TRBD2,TRBJ2-5,many,TRBV20-1,CSAELAGGRETQYF,TGCAGTGCGGAACTAGCGGGAGGACGTGAGACCCAGTACTTC
TRBD2,TRBJ2-5,many,TRBV27,CASSLGLAGGLETQYF,TGTGCCAGCAGTTTAGGACTAGCGGGAGGTTTGGAGACCCAGTACTTC
NA,TRBJ2-1,many,TRBV5-5,CASSLSRAGEQFF,TGTGCCAGCAGCTTATCCCGAGCTGGGGAGCAGTTCTTC
TRBD1,TRBJ2-7,many,TRBV19,CASSKGTVSSYEQYF,TGTGCCAGTAGTAAAGGGACAGTGTCCTCCTACGAGCAGTACTTC
NA,TRBJ2-7,many,TRBV28,CASSIETFYEQYF,TGTGCCAGCAGTATAGAGACATTTTACGAGCAGTACTTC
NA,TRBJ1-2,many,TRBV12-3/TRBV12-4,CASSLFGGGDYGYTF,TGTGCCAGCAGTTTGTTCGGTGGCGGGGACTATGGCTACACCTTC
TRBD2,TRBJ2-1,few,TRBV20-1,CSASSGLVPYNEQFF,TGCAGTGCTAGTTCGGGACTAGTTCCCTACAATGAGCAGTTCTTC
TRBD2,TRBJ2-1,many,TRBV2,CASRGLAGRYNEQFF,TGTGCCAGCAGGGGTCTAGCGGGTCGGTACAATGAGCAGTTCTTC
NA,TRBJ2-7,many,TRBV27,CASSLSMGHTYEQYF,TGTGCCAGCAGTTTATCGATGGGACACACCTACGAGCAGTACTTC
TRBD2,TRBJ2-3,few,TRBV29-1,CSVTIGLAGVSTDTQYF,TGCAGCGTCACAATTGGACTAGCGGGGGTTAGCACAGATACGCAGTATTTT
NA,TRBJ1-2,few,TRBV29-1,CSVGAAGTYGYTF,TGCAGCGTTGGGGCCGCAGGGACCTATGGCTACACCTTC
TRBD2,TRBJ2-1,many,TRBV10-3,CAISVAGVANEQFF,TGTGCCATCAGTGTAGCGGGAGTTGCCAATGAGCAGTTCTTC
TRBD2,TRBJ2-7,many,TRBV2,CASSSTGTSGGEQYF,TGTGCCAGCAGTTCCACCGGGACTAGCGGCGGGGAGCAGTACTTC
NA,TRBJ2-7,NA,TRBV12-3/TRBV12-4,CASSPRPAYEQYF,TGTGCCAGCAGTCCCCGGCCTGCCTACGAGCAGTACTTC
TRBD2,TRBJ2-1,many,TRBV7-9,CASSHRTSGASNEQFF,TGTGCCAGCAGCCATCGGACTAGCGGGGCTTCCAATGAGCAGTTCTTC
NA,TRBJ2-7,few,TRBV10-1,CASSESKLKSGAYERYF,TGCGCCAGCAGTGAGTCTAAATTGAAGTCGGGGGCGTACGAGCGGTACTTC
NA,TRBJ1-1,many,TRBV27,CASSPGVSNTEAFF,TGTGCCAGCAGTCCGGGGGTCTCGAACACTGAAGCTTTCTTT
TRBD2,TRBJ2-7,many,TRBV28,CASIGTSASYEQYF,TGTGCCAGCATAGGGACTAGCGCTTCCTACGAGCAGTACTTC
NA,TRBJ1-1,NA,TRBV19,CASSPFQQGNTEAFF,TGTGCCAGTAGTCCTTTTCAACAGGGGAACACTGAAGCTTTCTTT
NA,TRBJ2-2,NA,TRBV25-1,CASTTDSSATGELFF,TGTGCCAGCACCACGGACAGTTCCGCCACCGGGGAGCTGTTTTTT
NA,TRBJ2-7,many,TRBV9,CASSVAGLGTGEQYF,TGTGCCAGCAGCGTAGCGGGACTTGGAACGGGGGAGCAGTACTTC
NA,TRBJ2-7,many,TRBV9,CASSIGLAAYEQYF,TGTGCCAGCAGCATAGGACTGGCAGCCTACGAGCAGTACTTC